This TCR beta chain was identified in a study of T-cell reconstitution after alpha-beta-depleted transplantation in children. For TCRbeta, the library was prepared with unique molecular identifiers. TCRdb re-analysed the PCR reads in MiXCR, keeping a single row per CDR3 protein. This sample has around 78,000 distinct CDR3 sequences, with about 14% found just once. This clonotype has a handful of counts. CDR1 SGHRS and CDR2 YFSETQ come from the germline V gene. The CDR3 totals 12 residues. The V end lost 1 base, the J end lost 5 bases, and 6 bases lay between the germline ends. The specimen comprised PBMCs, mostly from graft donor cells, sampled 180 days after TCRalphabeta/CD19-depleted stem cell transplant. V usage is TRBV5-1 and J usage is TRBJ1-1; no clear D. The origin of this receptor is a male patient aged 2 to 10 who had a stem cell transplant for acute lymphoblastic leukemia, so the T cells may come from the graft donor. The CDR3 sequence is CASSLTSTEAFF. The CDR3 bases are TGCGCCAGCAGCTTGACGTCAACTGAAGCTTTCTTT.